Each of the 21 T cell receptor beta chains below was sequenced from the same sample in a study of technical replicates of blood from four donors. TCRdb keeps only in-frame clones here, not all; method: immunoSEQ multiplex PCR. Here the sample spans roughly 62,000 clones, approximately 94% being singletons. Sequenced: PBMCs. These receptors came from a human donor in good health. Some clones in this sample may be carry-over from other donors' samples.

CDR3 nucleotides: TGCGCCAGCAGCTTGGGGGCTAGCGGAAGCCCGGAGCAGTACTTC. Its translation: CASSLGASGSPEQYF. The chain recombines TRBV5-1 with TRBJ2-7, with 7 bases matching TRBD2. The CDR3 spans 15 residues. From germline, CDR1 is SGHRS and CDR2 YFSETQ. Trimming at V came to 0 bases and at J to 7 bases, leaving 10 bases not matched to a gene.

The gene calls are TRBV5-1 and TRBJ2-5; 7 nucleotides line up with TRBD1. The V gene end was trimmed by 4 bases and the J gene end by 5 bases; junction bases not matched to a gene: 11. This CDR3 comprises 15 residues. In germline, CDR1 is SGHRS, CDR2 YFSETQ. The CDR3 loop is CASSLGYRQGETQYF. The CDR3 bases are TGCGCCAGCAGCCTAGGGTATCGACAGGGTGAGACCCAGTACTTC.

This chain joins TRBV5-1 and TRBJ1-3, with D possibly matching TRBD1 (6 bases). V gave up 4 bases and J gave up 0 bases, with 8 bases separating them. Looked up from germline, CDR1 is SGHRS and CDR2 is YFSETQ. The CDR3 is made up of 14 amino acids. The CDR3, as DNA: TGCGCCAGCAGCCCACAGGGCTCTGGAAACACCATATATTTT. It translates to CASSPQGSGNTIYF.

The chain has TRBV7-9 and TRBJ1-6; weak D call: TRBD1 (6 bases). Germline CDR1 is SEHNR and CDR2 is FQNEAQ (reference sequence). Trimming left V 5 bases short and J 5 bases short, with 13 bases between. This CDR3 comprises 15 residues. The CDR3 spells CASSRRGGDNSPLHF. CDR3 DNA: TGTGCCAGCAGCCGAAGAGGGGGGGATAATTCACCCCTCCACTTT.

The CDR3 nucleotides are TGTGCCAGCAGCCCGCCCCGGGACAGCAGCTATGGCTACACCTTC. Amino acid sequence: CASSPPRDSSYGYTF. The V and J genes are TRBV5-4 and TRBJ1-2; TRBD1 aligns across 7 bases. The V segment lost 4 bases and the J segment 4 bases; nucleotides outside the gene matches: 10. The CDR3 contains 15 residues. Germline V gene sequence: CDR1 SGHNT, CDR2 YYREEE (reference sequence).

The V and J genes are TRBV5-1 and TRBJ2-7, with D possibly being TRBD1 (6 bases). There are 13 residues in the CDR3. With 3 bases removed from V and 4 bases from J, the gap between germline ends came to 11 bases. Germline CDR1 reads SGHRS; CDR2 reads YFSETQ. CDR3 protein: CASSYGTSYEQYF. CDR3 sequence (DNA): TGCGCCAGCAGCTACGGGACATCGTACGAGCAGTACTTC. The variable domain in full, completed from reference TRBV5-1 and TRBJ2-7, reads KAGVTQTPRYLIKTRGQQVTLSCSPISGHRSVSWYQQTPGQGLQFLFEYFSETQRNKGNFPGRFSGRQFSNSRSEMNVSTLELGDSALYLCASSYGTSYEQYFGPGTRLTVT.

The chain is built from TRBV4-2 and TRBJ2-7; 9 bases are a match to TRBD1. V lost 4 bases and J lost 4; bases outside the gene matches: 5. The CDR3 has 14 amino acids. Germline CDR1 LGHNA, CDR2 YNFKEQ. CDR3 DNA: TGTGCCAGCAGCCCCCTGGGACAGGGATACGAGCAGTACTTC. Its protein product is CASSPLGQGYEQYF.

The rearrangement uses TRBV5-1 and TRBJ2-2; D is perhaps TRBD1 (5 bases). From germline, CDR1 is SGHRS and CDR2 YFSETQ. V was cut by 1 base and J by 7 bases, with 11 bases left in between. CDR3 length equals 14 residues. DNA of the CDR3: TGCGCCAGCAGCTTGCAAGGGGTCGGCGGGGAGCTGTTTTTT. Translated, it gives CASSLQGVGGELFF.

V usage is TRBV4-2 and J usage is TRBJ2-7; TRBD2 matches 7 bases. V gave up 0 bases and J gave up 3 bases; unmatched junction bases: 2. The germline CDR1 and CDR2 sequences are LGHNA and YNFKEQ. CDR3 length: 14 amino acids. CDR3 sequence (DNA): TGTGCCAGCAGCCAAGACGGCGGGAGCTACGAGCAGTACTTC. As protein: CASSQDGGSYEQYF.

J is TRBJ2-5 and V is TRBV9, with TRBD1 matching 7 bases. The CDR3 totals 15 residues. The J segment lost 0 bases and the V segment lost 4 bases, leaving 6 bases of the junction unmatched. Germline V gene data show CDR1 as SGDLS and CDR2 as YYNGEE. Here the CDR3 reads CASSINRGYQETQYF. CDR3 in DNA: TGTGCCAGCAGCATAAACAGGGGTTACCAAGAGACCCAGTACTTC.

CDR3 nucleotides: TGCGCCAGCAGTCGCAATACAGGGGGAGGCTACGAGCAGTACTTC. Amino acid sequence: CASSRNTGGGYEQYF. This sequence joins TRBV5-1 and TRBJ2-7; 8 bases line up with TRBD1. Trimming took 5 bases from V and 3 from J; bases not matched to a gene: 10. CDR3 size: 15 residues. Germline V gives CDR1 SGHRS, CDR2 YFSETQ.

The chain employs TRBV7-2 and TRBJ1-1; D gene uncertain. CDR1 is SGHTA, CDR2 FQGNSA, per germline. V lost 4 bases and J lost 0, with 9 bases in between. CDR3 length equals 14 residues. The CDR3: CASSSLQMNTEAFF. In DNA, the CDR3 is TGTGCCAGCAGCTCCCTTCAGATGAACACTGAAGCTTTCTTT. The full variable domain, its missing parts supplied by reference TRBV7-2 and TRBJ1-1, is GAGVSQSPSNKVTEKGKDVELRCDPISGHTALYWYRQSLGQGLEFLIYFQGNSAPDKSGLPSDRFSAERTGGSVSTLTIQRTQQEDSAVYLCASSSLQMNTEAFFGQGTRLTVV.

The chain couples TRBV11-2 to TRBJ2-7; 8 nucleotides line up with TRBD1. Germline V gives CDR1 SGHAT, CDR2 FQNNGV. CDR3 length equals 14 residues. The V segment lost 5 bases and the J segment 7 bases; nucleotides outside the gene matches: 10. The CDR3: CASSIDRGGREQYF. In DNA form, the CDR3 reads TGTGCCAGCAGCATCGACAGGGGAGGACGGGAGCAGTACTTC.

This chain uses TRBV10-1 with TRBJ1-6, with a weak D call TRBD1 (5 bases). V lost 4 bases and J lost 2, with 15 bases in between. Germline CDR1 reads WNHNN; CDR2 reads SYGVQD (reference sequence). CDR3 length equals 17 residues. CDR3 DNA sequence: TGCGCCAGCAGTGGTTGGGGGGTTGGGACCTATAATTCACCCCTCCACTTT. Its protein product is CASSGWGVGTYNSPLHF.

The rearrangement uses TRBV5-4 and TRBJ1-2; 10 bases match TRBD1. With 2 bases clipped from V and 7 bases from J, the junction kept 5 bases outside the gene matches. Germline CDR1 SGHNT, CDR2 YYREEE (reference sequence). This CDR3 has 14 amino acids. This chain's CDR3 is CASSFRDRGSGYTF. The CDR3 DNA reads as TGTGCCAGCAGCTTTCGGGACAGGGGAAGTGGCTACACCTTC.

V gene TRBV25-1 combines with J gene TRBJ2-7; D gene unclear. This CDR3 has 13 residues. From germline, CDR1 is MGHDK and CDR2 SYGVNS. The V end lost 1 base, the J end lost 5 bases, and 9 bases lay between the germline ends. The CDR3 loop is CASSESDIHEQYF. As DNA, the CDR3 is TGTGCCAGCAGTGAATCCGACATCCACGAGCAGTACTTC.

The CDR3 sequence is CAISESTGGAYEQYF. As DNA, the CDR3 is TGTGCCATCAGTGAGTCTACGGGAGGCGCCTACGAGCAGTACTTC. The chain couples TRBV10-3 to TRBJ2-7, with 7 bases aligning to TRBD2. Germline V gene lookup returns CDR1 ENHRY and CDR2 SYGVKD. The CDR3 extends over 15 amino acids. J gave up 2 bases and V 0 bases, and 4 bases lay outside the gene matches.

This rearrangement joins TRBV9 to TRBJ1-2; possible D gene TRBD1, 6 bases. The germline V gene has CDR1 SGDLS and CDR2 YYNGEE. V was pared by 4 bases and J by 2 bases, with 9 bases between. CDR3 length equals 13 residues. The CDR3 loop is CASSYTGNYGYTF. The DNA for the CDR3 is TGTGCCAGCAGCTACACAGGGAACTATGGCTACACCTTC.

V usage is TRBV4-3 and J usage is TRBJ2-5; a possible D gene is TRBD2 (5 bases). Trimming took off 0 bases at V and 5 bases at J, with 13 bases between the two ends. Per germline, CDR1 LGHNA and CDR2 YSLEER. The CDR3 has 15 amino acids. DNA of the CDR3: TGCGCCAGCAGCCAAGATGAAGGACTCGGGGAGACCCAGTACTTC. Translating it yields CASSQDEGLGETQYF.

This CDR3 is CAIGWDRGGYTF. CDR3 in DNA: TGTGCCATTGGGTGGGACAGGGGTGGCTACACCTTC. The gene calls are TRBV10-3 and TRBJ1-2, with 10 bases lining up with TRBD1. The germline V gene has CDR1 ENHRY and CDR2 SYGVKD. With 9 bases clipped from V and 7 bases from J, the junction kept 5 bases outside the gene matches. The CDR3 spans 12 residues.

The V gene is TRBV19, the J gene TRBJ2-1; TRBD2 agrees at 9 bases. The trim removed 6 bases at V and 8 bases at J, leaving 14 bases unmatched. Germline CDR1 LNHDA, CDR2 SQIVND (reference sequence). CDR3 length: 16 residues. CDR3 sequence reads: CASRPRPTSGQDEQFF. CDR3 DNA sequence: TGTGCCAGTAGGCCACGTCCGACTAGCGGTCAGGATGAGCAGTTCTTC. The full variable domain, completed using reference TRBV19 and TRBJ2-1, is DGGITQSPKYLFRKEGQNVTLSCEQNLNHDAMYWYRQDPGQGLRLIYYSQIVNDFQKGDIAEGYSVSREKKESFPLTVTSAQKNPTAFYLCASRPRPTSGQDEQFFGPGTRLTVL.